This T cell receptor (beta chain) stems from a study of T cell responses to AZD1222 COVID-19 vaccine. Findings of the study overall: Baseline antibody screening turned up just a handful of seropositive AZD1222 recipients. Two doses of AZD1222 preceded a rise in Spike-specific TCR breadth and depth. Clonal diversity was possibly underestimated; the donors were predominantly white British and more often female.

CDR1 and CDR2 from the germline V gene are LNHDA and SQIVND (reference sequence). This CDR3 has 13 amino acids. Trimming cost V 4 bases and J 4 bases, with 10 bases left between them. Points on this clone: Its specificity is not known.

Produced via immunoSEQ multiplex PCR; TCRdb's table is partial and in-frame only. The profile shows about 200,000 clones, roughly 91% of them singletons. This chain uses TRBV19 with TRBJ1-1; D gene ambiguous. The clonotype originates from an adult in good health. The sample here was peripheral blood, taken on day 0 of MenACWY control vaccination. The CDR3: CASSTARGTEAFF. The DNA of the CDR3 is TGTGCCAGTAGTACAGCCCGGGGCACTGAAGCTTTCTTT. Supplemented by reference TRBV19 and TRBJ1-1, the full variable domain reads DGGITQSPKYLFRKEGQNVTLSCEQNLNHDAMYWYRQDPGQGLRLIYYSQIVNDFQKGDIAEGYSVSREKKESFPLTVTSAQKNPTAFYLCASSTARGTEAFFGQGTRLTVV.